This TCR beta chain was found in a study of beta chain features in type 1 diabetes. Investigators reverse transcribed all isolated RNA, so they sequenced expressed TCRB transcripts. The data were produced by immunoSEQ multiplex PCR, yet TCRdb's version contains in-frame clones alone and is incomplete. The sample contains some 150,000 clones, 40% to 60% of which appear only once. This clone came up once. Its antigen is not identified. Regarding the study as a whole: Fewer insertions but more deletions were seen at VDJ junctions in type 1 diabetes patients. Whatever favoring of shorter templates PCR might show would apply equally to patients and controls.

It was via CD45RO/CCR7/CD25/CD127/CD95/CD27 that CD4+ naive, central memory, regulatory and stem cell-like memory cells were sorted. The sample taken for sequencing was Tregs from blood. The origin of this receptor is a young man in good health.

The CDR3 sequence: CASSLWDILKYYGYTF. The CDR3 nucleotides are TGTGCCAGCAGCTTGTGGGACATACTGAAGTACTATGGCTACACCTTC. The rearrangement uses TRBV5-4 and TRBJ1-2; D possibly corresponds to TRBD1 (6 bases). The germline V and J ends were trimmed by 1 base and 3 bases, with 16 bases remaining between them. CDR1 SGHNT and CDR2 YYREEE come from the germline V gene (reference sequence). The CDR3 has 16 amino acids.